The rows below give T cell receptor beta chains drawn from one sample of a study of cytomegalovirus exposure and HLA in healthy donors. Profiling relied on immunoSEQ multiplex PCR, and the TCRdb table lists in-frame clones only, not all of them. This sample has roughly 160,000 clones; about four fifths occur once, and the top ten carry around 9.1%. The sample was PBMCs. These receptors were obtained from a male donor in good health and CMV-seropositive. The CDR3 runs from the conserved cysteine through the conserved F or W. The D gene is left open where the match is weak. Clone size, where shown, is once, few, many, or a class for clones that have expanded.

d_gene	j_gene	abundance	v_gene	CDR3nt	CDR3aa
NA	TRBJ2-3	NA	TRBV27	TGTGCCAGCAGCTTACGTCCCTTCACAGATACGCAGTATTTT	CASSLRPFTDTQYF
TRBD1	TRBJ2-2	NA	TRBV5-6	TGTGCCAGCAGCTGGGGAAACAGGGGAACCGGGGAGCTGTTTTTT	CASSWGNRGTGELFF
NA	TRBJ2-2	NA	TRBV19	TGTGCCAGTAGTATACAGGGGCCTGGCGGGGAGCTGTTTTTT	CASSIQGPGGELFF
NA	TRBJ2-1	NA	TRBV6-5	TGTGCCAGCAGTTCCACCGGGAGTTGGAACAATGAGCAGTTCTTC	CASSSTGSWNNEQFF
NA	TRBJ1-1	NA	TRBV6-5	TGTGCCAGCAGTTTTTCCCGGGACACTGAAGCTTTCTTT	CASSFSRDTEAFF
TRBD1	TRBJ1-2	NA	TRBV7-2	TGTGCCAGCAGCTTGCAGACAGGGGGCTTGGAAGGCTACACCTTC	CASSLQTGGLEGYTF
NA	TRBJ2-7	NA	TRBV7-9	TGTGCCAGCAGCTTTGATGGCGGGGGCAACGAGCAGTACTTC	CASSFDGGGNEQYF
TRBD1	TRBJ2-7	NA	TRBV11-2	TGTGCCAGCAGCTCCGGGACAGGGGCGGAACAGTACTTC	CASSSGTGAEQYF
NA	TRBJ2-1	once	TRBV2	TGTGCCAGCAGTGAGGGAGAGCTTTTAGAGCAGTTCTTC	CASSEGELLEQFF
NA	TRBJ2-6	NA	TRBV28	TGTGCCAGCAGTTTAGACACCTCTGGGGCCAACGGCCTGACTTTC	CASSLDTSGANGLTF
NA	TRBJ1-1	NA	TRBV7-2	TGTGCCAGCAGCTTAGTGGCCGGGGGAGTAGCGGAAGCTTTCTTT	CASSLVAGGVAEAFF
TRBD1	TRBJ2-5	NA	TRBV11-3	TGTGCCAGCAGCTTAGGAGACAGGGGAGAGACCCAGTACTTC	CASSLGDRGETQYF
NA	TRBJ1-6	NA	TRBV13	TGTGCCAGCAGCTTAGGACATCAGGGTTATAATTCACCCCTCCACTTT	CASSLGHQGYNSPLHF
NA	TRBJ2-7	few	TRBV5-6	TGTGCCAGCAGCTTTCCGGGGGGCGATCCTTACGAGCAGTACTTC	CASSFPGGDPYEQYF
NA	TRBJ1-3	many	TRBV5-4	TGTGCCAGCACCAACTGGACATCTGGAAACACCATATATTTT	CASTNWTSGNTIYF
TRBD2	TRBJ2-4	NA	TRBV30	TGTGCCTGGAACCTGAGAGGGACTAGCGGGAGGAAAAACAGTCAGTACTTC	CAWNLRGTSGRKNSQYF
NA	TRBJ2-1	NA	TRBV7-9	TGTGCCAGCAGCCCCCAAGAAGACTCGATCGGAGGCGATGAGCAGTTCTTC	CASSPQEDSIGGDEQFF
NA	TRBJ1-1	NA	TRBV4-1	TGCGCCAGCAGCCAAGAGGGCCTAAACACTGAAGCTTTCTTT	CASSQEGLNTEAFF